The present entry profiles one TCR beta chain with its context. Its specificity is not known. The data stem from a study of T cell responses to AZD1222 COVID-19 vaccine. The overall study: Second-dose recipients at about 4 or about 12 weeks were treated as one pooled group.

Profiled with immunoSEQ multiplex PCR; TCRdb holds only in-frame clones, not every one. Of 90,000 or so clones listed, 75% to 90% are singletons. General study points: Clonal diversity may have been underestimated in mostly white British donors. Only 5 to 7 AZD1222 recipients were seropositive at baseline.

The V end lost 0 bases, the J end lost 7 bases, and 7 bases lay between the germline ends. Germline lookup yields CDR1 LNHNV and CDR2 YYDKDF (reference sequence). CDR3 length: 13 amino acids. The source of this sequence is an adult in good health. The chain is built from TRBV15 and TRBJ1-5, with a possible D match to TRBD1 (5 bases). This specimen was peripheral blood, taken on day 0 of AZD1222 vaccination. The CDR3 nucleotides read TGTGCCACCAGCAGAGAAAAGGGGCAGCCCCAGCATTTT. Translated: CATSREKGQPQHF.